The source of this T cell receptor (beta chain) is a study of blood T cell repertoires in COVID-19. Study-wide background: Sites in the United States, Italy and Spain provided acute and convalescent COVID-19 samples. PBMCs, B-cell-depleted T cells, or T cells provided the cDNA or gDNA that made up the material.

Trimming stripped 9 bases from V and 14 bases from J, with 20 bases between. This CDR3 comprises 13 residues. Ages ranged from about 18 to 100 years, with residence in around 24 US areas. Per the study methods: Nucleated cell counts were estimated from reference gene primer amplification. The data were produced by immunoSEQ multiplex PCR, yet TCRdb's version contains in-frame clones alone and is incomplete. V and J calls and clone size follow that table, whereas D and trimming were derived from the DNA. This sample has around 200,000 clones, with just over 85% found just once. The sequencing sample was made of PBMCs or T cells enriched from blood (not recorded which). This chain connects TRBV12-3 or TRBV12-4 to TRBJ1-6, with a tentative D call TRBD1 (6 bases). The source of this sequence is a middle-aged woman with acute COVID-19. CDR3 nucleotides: TGTGCCAGTCTCGGACAGAACGGAGCGGCCCTCCACTTT. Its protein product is CASLGQNGAALHF.